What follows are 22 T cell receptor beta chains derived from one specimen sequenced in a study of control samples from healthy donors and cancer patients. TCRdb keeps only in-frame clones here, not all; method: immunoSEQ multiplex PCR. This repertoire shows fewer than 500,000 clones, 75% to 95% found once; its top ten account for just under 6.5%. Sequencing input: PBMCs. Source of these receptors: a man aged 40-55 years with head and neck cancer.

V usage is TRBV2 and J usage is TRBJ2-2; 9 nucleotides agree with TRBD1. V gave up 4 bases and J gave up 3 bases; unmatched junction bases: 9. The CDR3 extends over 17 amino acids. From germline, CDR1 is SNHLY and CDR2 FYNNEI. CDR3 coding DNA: TGTGCCAGCAGTGTGAAACAGGGGGCGCCGGACACCGGGGAGCTGTTTTTT. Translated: CASSVKQGAPDTGELFF.

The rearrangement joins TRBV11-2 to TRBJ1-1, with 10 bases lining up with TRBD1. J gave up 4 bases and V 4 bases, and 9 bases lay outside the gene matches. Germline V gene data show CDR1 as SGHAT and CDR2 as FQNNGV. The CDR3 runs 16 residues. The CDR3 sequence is CASSSGQGPVGTEAFF. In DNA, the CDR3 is TGTGCCAGCAGCTCGGGACAGGGGCCAGTGGGCACTGAAGCTTTCTTT.

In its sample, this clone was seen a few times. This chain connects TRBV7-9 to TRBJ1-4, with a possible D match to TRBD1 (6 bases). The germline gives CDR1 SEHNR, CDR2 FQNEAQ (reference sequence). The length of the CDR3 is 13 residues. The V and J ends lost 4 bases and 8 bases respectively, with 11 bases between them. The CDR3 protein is CASSSQGWEKLFF. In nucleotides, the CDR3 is TGTGCCAGCAGCTCACAGGGTTGGGAAAAACTGTTTTTT.

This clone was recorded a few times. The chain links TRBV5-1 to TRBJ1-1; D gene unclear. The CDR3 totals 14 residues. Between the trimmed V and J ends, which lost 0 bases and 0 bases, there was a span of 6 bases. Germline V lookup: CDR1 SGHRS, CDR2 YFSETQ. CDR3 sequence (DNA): TGCGCCAGCAGCTTGGTTAGGGTGAACACTGAAGCTTTCTTT. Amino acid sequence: CASSLVRVNTEAFF.

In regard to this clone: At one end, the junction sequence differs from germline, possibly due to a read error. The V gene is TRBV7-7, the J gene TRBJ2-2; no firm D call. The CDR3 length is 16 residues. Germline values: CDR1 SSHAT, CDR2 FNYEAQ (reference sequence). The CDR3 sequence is CASSSAAQVGAGELFF. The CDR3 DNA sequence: TGTGCTAGCAGCTCCGCAGCCCAAGTCGGCGCCGGGGAGCTGTTTTTT. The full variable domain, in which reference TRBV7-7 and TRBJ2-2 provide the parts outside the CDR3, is GAGVSQSPRYKVTKRGQDVTLRCDPISSHATLYWYQQALGQGPEFLTYFNYEAQPDKSGLPSDRFSAERPEGSISTLTIQRTEQRDSAMYRCASSSAAQVGAGELFFGEGSRLTVL.

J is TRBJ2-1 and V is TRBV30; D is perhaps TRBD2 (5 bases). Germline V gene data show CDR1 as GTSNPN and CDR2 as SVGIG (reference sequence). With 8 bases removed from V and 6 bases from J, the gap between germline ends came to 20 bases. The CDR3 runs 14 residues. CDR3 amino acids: CAGPHDGNSNEQFF. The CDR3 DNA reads TGTGCCGGACCTCACGACGGGAATAGCAATGAGCAGTTCTTC.

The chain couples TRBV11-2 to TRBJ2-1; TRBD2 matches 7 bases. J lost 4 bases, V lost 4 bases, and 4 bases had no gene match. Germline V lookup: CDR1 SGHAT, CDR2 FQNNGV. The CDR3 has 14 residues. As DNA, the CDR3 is TGTGCCAGCAGCTACCGACTAGCTTACAATGAGCAGTTCTTC. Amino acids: CASSYRLAYNEQFF. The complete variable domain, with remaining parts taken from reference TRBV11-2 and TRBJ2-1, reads EAGVAQSPRYKIIEKRQSVAFWCNPISGHATLYWYQQILGQGPKLLIQFQNNGVVDDSQLPKDRFSAERLKGVDSTLKIQPAKLEDSAVYLCASSYRLAYNEQFFGPGTRLTVL.

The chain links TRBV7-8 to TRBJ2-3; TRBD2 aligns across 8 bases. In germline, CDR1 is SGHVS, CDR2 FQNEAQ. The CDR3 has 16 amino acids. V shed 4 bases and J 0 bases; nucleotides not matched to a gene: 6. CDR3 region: CASSSLAGPSTDTQYF. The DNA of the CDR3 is TGTGCCAGCAGCTCGTTAGCGGGGCCTAGCACAGATACGCAGTATTTT.

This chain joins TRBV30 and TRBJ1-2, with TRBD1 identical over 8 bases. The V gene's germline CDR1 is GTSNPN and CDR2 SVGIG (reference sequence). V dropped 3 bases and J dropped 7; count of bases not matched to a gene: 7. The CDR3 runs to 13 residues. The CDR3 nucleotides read TGTGCCTGGAGCGCCGGGACAGGAACTGGCTACACCTTC. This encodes CAWSAGTGTGYTF.

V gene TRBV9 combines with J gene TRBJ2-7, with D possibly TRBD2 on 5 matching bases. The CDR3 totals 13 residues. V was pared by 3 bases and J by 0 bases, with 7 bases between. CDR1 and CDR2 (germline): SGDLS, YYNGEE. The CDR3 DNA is TGTGCCAGCAGCGGGAGGAGCTCCTACGAGCAGTACTTC. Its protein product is CASSGRSSYEQYF.

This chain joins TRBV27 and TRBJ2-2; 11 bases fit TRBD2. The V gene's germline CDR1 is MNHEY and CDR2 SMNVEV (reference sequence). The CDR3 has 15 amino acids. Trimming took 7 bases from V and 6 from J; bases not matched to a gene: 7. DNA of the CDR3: TGTGCCAGCAAAGGGACTAGCGGAGGGGCCGGGGAGCTGTTTTTT. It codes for CASKGTSGGAGELFF.

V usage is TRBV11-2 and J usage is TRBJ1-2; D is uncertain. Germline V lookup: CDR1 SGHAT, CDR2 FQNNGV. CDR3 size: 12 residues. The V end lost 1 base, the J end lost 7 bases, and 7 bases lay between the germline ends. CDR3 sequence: CASSLVHGGYTF. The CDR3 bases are TGTGCCAGCAGCTTAGTTCACGGTGGCTACACCTTC.

CDR3: CASSVAPGPGGADTQYF. In DNA form, the CDR3 reads TGTGCCAGCAGCGTAGCCCCGGGCCCCGGTGGCGCAGATACGCAGTATTTT. This chain uses TRBV9 with TRBJ2-3; D is uncertain. There are 17 residues in the CDR3. The V gene's germline CDR1 is SGDLS and CDR2 YYNGEE. The germline V and J ends were trimmed by 0 bases and 4 bases, with 18 bases remaining between them.

This CDR3 reads CASSPTGGRKAFF. DNA of the CDR3: TGTGCCAGCAGTCCGACAGGGGGCAGGAAGGCTTTCTTT. V gene TRBV28 combines with J gene TRBJ1-1; 10 nucleotides line up with TRBD1. CDR3 length: 13 residues. Trimming removed 5 bases from V and 11 bases from J; junction bases left unmatched: 8. Germline V gene sequence: CDR1 MDHEN, CDR2 SYDVKM.

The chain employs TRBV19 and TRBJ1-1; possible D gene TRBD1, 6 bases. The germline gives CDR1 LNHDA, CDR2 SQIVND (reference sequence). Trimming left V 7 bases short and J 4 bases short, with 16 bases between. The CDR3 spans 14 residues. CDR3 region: CASTNRGGRTEAFF. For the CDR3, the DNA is TGTGCCAGTACTAATAGAGGGGGTCGCACTGAAGCTTTCTTT.

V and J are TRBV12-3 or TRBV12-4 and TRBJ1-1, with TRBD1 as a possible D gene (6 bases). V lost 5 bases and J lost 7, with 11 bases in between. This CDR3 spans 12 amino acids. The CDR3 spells CASSEQGFEAFF. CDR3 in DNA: TGTGCCAGCAGTGAACAGGGATTTGAAGCTTTCTTT.

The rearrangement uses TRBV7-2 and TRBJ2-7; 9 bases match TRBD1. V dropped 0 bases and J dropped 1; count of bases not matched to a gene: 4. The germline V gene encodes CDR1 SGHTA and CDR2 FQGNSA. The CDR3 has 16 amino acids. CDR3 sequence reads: CASSLAGTGRSYEQYF. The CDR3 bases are TGTGCCAGCAGCTTAGCCGGGACAGGGAGGTCCTACGAGCAGTACTTC. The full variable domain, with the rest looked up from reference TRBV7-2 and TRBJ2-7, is GAGVSQSPSNKVTEKGKDVELRCDPISGHTALYWYRQSLGQGLEFLIYFQGNSAPDKSGLPSDRFSAERTGGSVSTLTIQRTQQEDSAVYLCASSLAGTGRSYEQYFGPGTRLTVT.

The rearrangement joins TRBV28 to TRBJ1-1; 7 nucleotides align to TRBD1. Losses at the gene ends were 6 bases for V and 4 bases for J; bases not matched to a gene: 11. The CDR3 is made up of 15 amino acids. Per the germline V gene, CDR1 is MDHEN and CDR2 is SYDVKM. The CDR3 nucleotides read TGTGCCAGCAGATACGACAGGGCGGGAGCCACTGAAGCTTTCTTT. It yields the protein CASRYDRAGATEAFF.

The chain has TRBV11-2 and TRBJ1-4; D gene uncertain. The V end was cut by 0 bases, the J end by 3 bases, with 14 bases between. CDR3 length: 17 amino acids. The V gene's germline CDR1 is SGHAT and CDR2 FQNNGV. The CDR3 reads CASSLEDWGGSNEKLFF. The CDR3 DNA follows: TGTGCCAGCAGCTTAGAGGACTGGGGAGGGTCTAATGAAAAACTGTTTTTT. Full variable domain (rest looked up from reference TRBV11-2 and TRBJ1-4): EAGVAQSPRYKIIEKRQSVAFWCNPISGHATLYWYQQILGQGPKLLIQFQNNGVVDDSQLPKDRFSAERLKGVDSTLKIQPAKLEDSAVYLCASSLEDWGGSNEKLFFGSGTQLSVL.

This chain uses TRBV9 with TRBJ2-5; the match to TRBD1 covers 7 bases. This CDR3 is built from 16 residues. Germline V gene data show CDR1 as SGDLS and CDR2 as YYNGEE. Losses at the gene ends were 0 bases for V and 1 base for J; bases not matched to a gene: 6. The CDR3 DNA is TGTGCCAGCAGCGTAGGCGAGGGGGCCTTCCAAGAGACCCAGTACTTC. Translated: CASSVGEGAFQETQYF.

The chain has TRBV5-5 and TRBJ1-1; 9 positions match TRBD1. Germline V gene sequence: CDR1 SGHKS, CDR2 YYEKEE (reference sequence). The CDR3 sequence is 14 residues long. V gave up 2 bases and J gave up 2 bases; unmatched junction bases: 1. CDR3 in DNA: TGTGCCAGCAGCTTTACAGGGGGCAACACTGAAGCTTTCTTT. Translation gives CASSFTGGNTEAFF. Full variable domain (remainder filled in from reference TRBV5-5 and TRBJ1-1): DAGVTQSPTHLIKTRGQQVTLRCSPISGHKSVSWYQQVLGQGPQFIFQYYEKEERGRGNFPDRFSARQFPNYSSELNVNALLLGDSALYLCASSFTGGNTEAFFGQGTRLTVV.

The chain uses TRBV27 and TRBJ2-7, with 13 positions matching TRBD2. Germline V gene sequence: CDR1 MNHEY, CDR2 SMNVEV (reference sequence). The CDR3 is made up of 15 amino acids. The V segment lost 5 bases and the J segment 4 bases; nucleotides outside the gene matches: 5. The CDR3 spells CASSPRLAGGYEQYF. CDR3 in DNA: TGTGCCAGCAGTCCGAGACTAGCGGGAGGTTACGAGCAGTACTTC.